The 10 T cell receptor beta chains reported below all come from one sample, sequenced in a study of shared clonotypes between healthy human individuals. Naive CD8 cells lacked CD45RO and underwent positive selection for CCR7, leaving out terminally differentiated effector memory CD45RA+ cells. Produced via immunoSEQ multiplex PCR; TCRdb's table is partial and in-frame only. The top ten clones hold more than 20% of a sample with about 750,000 clones, around 92% of them seen once. The sample taken for sequencing was naive CD8+ T cells sorted from blood. The source of these receptors is a man aged 30 to 39 in good health.

The CDR3 DNA reads TGTGCCAGCAGCTTGGACCTCACTAGCGGCCTAAGGAGCGATGAGCAGTTCTTC. Translating it yields CASSLDLTSGLRSDEQFF. The chain joins TRBV11-2 to TRBJ2-1; 8 positions match TRBD2. In germline, CDR1 is SGHAT, CDR2 FQNNGV. J lost 8 bases, V lost 3 bases, and 18 bases had no gene match. The CDR3 is 18 residues long.

This clone was picked up one time. The chain links TRBV6-6 to TRBJ1-5; D not resolved. V was pared by 0 bases and J by 11 bases, with 17 bases between. The CDR3 totals 15 residues. Per germline, CDR1 MNHNY and CDR2 SVGAGI (reference sequence). CDR3 in amino acids: CASSYSEDAERAQHF. CDR3 sequence (DNA): TGTGCCAGCAGTTACTCGGAGGACGCAGAACGGGCCCAGCATTTT.

This clone was recorded once. The rearrangement joins TRBV6-1 to TRBJ2-2, with D possibly being TRBD2 (5 bases). The germline V gene encodes CDR1 MNHNS and CDR2 SASEGT. V was clipped by 8 bases and J by 4 bases, with 8 bases between them. The CDR3 has 12 amino acids. CDR3 in amino acids: CASLAPTGELFF. The CDR3 DNA is TGTGCCAGCCTAGCCCCCACCGGGGAGCTGTTTTTT.

V usage is TRBV28 and J usage is TRBJ2-7, with TRBD1 identical over 9 bases. V lost 4 bases, J lost 5 bases, and 6 bases stayed unmatched. The CDR3 has 14 amino acids. CDR1 MDHEN and CDR2 SYDVKM come from the germline V gene. CDR3 in DNA: TGTGCCAGCAGTTCACAGGGGGCGCACGACGAGCAGTACTTC. It is translated as CASSSQGAHDEQYF.

The CDR3 coding sequence is TGTGCCAGCAGCACTCAGGGGAGGAATGGCTACACCTTC. Residues: CASSTQGRNGYTF. The rearrangement joins TRBV9 to TRBJ1-2; tentatively, D is TRBD1 (6 bases). CDR1 is SGDLS and CDR2 is YYNGEE in the germline V gene. The CDR3 consists of 13 residues. V dropped 4 bases and J dropped 6 bases, with 13 bases sitting between them.

This rearrangement joins TRBV5-6 to TRBJ2-7; D remains unclear. The V gene's germline CDR1 is SGHDT and CDR2 YYEEEE. The CDR3 has 14 amino acids. V lost 1 base, J lost 5 bases, and 13 bases lay in between. CDR3 in DNA: TGTGCCAGCAGCTTGTCGTCGAGTCAGGACGAGCAGTACTTC. This gives the protein CASSLSSSQDEQYF.

This chain joins TRBV4-1 and TRBJ2-5, with D tentatively TRBD1 (6 bases). The V gene lost 4 bases and the J gene lost 9 bases, with 27 bases spanning the gap. CDR1 MGHRA and CDR2 YSYEKL come from the germline V gene. This CDR3 is 17 amino acids long. CDR3 in DNA: TGCGCCAGCAGCCGGAAGGAATACGAAGACAGGTTTGGAGCCCAGTACTTC. Protein product: CASSRKEYEDRFGAQYF.

The V call is TRBV7-9, the J call TRBJ2-7; 9 bases are shared with TRBD1. Trimming took 5 bases from V and 4 from J; bases not matched to a gene: 9. The CDR3 is 15 amino acids. Germline V CDR1 and CDR2: SEHNR, FQNEAQ (reference sequence). CDR3 loop: CASSLKTGQGYEQYF. As DNA, the CDR3 is TGTGCCAGCAGCCTGAAGACGGGACAGGGATACGAGCAGTACTTC.

This chain connects TRBV7-9 to TRBJ1-5; perhaps TRBD1 as D (5 bases). V dropped 1 base and J dropped 5 bases, with 9 bases sitting between them. CDR1 is SEHNR and CDR2 is FQNEAQ in the germline V gene (reference sequence). The CDR3 is 14 residues long. The CDR3 nucleotides are TGTGCCAGCAGCTTAGAGGGGAGCTATCAGCCCCAGCATTTT. Protein product: CASSLEGSYQPQHF.

This CDR3 is CASSLSDRYNEQFF. Written as DNA, the CDR3 is TGTGCCAGCAGCTTGTCTGACAGATACAATGAGCAGTTCTTC. This chain joins TRBV7-9 and TRBJ2-1; D perhaps matches TRBD1 (5 bases). V was shortened by 3 bases and J by 4 bases, with 10 bases between the two germline ends. Per germline, CDR1 SEHNR and CDR2 FQNEAQ (reference sequence). The CDR3 is made up of 14 amino acids.